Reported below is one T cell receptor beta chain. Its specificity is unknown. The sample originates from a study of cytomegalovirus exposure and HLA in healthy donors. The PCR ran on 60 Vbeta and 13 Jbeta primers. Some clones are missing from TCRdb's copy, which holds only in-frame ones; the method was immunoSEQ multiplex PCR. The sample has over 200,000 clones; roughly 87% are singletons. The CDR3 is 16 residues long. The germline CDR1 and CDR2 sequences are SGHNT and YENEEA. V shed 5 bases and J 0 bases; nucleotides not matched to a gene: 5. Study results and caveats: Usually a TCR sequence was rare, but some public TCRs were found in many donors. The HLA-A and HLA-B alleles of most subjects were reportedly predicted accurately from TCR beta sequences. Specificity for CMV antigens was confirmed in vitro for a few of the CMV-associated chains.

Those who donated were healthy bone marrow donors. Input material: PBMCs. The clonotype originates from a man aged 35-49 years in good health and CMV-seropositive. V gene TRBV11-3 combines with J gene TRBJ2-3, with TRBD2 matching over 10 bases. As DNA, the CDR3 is TGTGCCAGCAGCCTAATAGCGGGAGGAAGCACAGATACGCAGTATTTT. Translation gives CASSLIAGGSTDTQYF.